This T cell receptor (beta chain) was found in a study of blood T cell repertoires in COVID-19. Study at large: T cells, B-cell-depleted T cells, or PBMCs provided the cDNA or gDNA that served as material.

Germline V gene sequence: CDR1 KGHSH, CDR2 LQKENI. V dropped 0 bases and J dropped 3; count of bases not matched to a gene: 7. The CDR3 loop spans 16 amino acids. Original methodology: Cell counts per sample came from amplifying reference gene primers. The protocol was immunoSEQ multiplex PCR, while the TCRdb copy is restricted to in-frame clones and leaves out a portion. V and J calls and clone size are given by that table; D and trimming were obtained from the DNA. This table has roughly 190,000 clones, under 90% appearing once. Sequenced: peripheral blood. The sequence was collected from a human donor in a cohort sampled during active COVID-19. The chain is built from TRBV18 and TRBJ1-2, with 7 nucleotides matching TRBD1. The CDR3 DNA reads as TGTGCCAGCTCACCACCGGGACAGCGATCGCACTATGGCTACACCTTC. Translated, it gives CASSPPGQRSHYGYTF.